This TCR beta chain was documented in a study of T-cell memory formation after mild COVID-19. Note on this clonotype: Its antigen is still unknown.

Constant-segment primers were used for 5'RACE, and the resulting TCR alpha and TCR beta cDNA libraries carried sample barcodes and UMIs. In TCRdb, the 5' RACE reads were re-called with MiXCR into one record per CDR3 protein. The table records 550,000 to 650,000 distinct CDR3 sequences, around a sixth of them present only once. Study findings and constraints: There were some responding clones in pre-infection memory, which suggested that cross-reactive memory had joined.

This CDR3 has 14 amino acids. The V end was cut by 1 base, the J end by 2 bases, with 12 bases between. Germline lookup yields CDR1 DFQATT and CDR2 SNEGSKA (reference sequence). This chain connects TRBV20-1 to TRBJ2-7; TRBD1 or TRBD2 may be the D gene (6 bases each). The sample comprised PBMCs or a T cell subset sorted from them (not recorded which). The sequence came from an adult woman who had mild COVID-19 (a few samples of this study predate the infection). Cell type and time point are not known. The CDR3 region is CSARGEDSTYEQYF. The CDR3 DNA follows: TGCAGTGCTAGAGGGGAGGACAGCACCTACGAGCAGTACTTC.